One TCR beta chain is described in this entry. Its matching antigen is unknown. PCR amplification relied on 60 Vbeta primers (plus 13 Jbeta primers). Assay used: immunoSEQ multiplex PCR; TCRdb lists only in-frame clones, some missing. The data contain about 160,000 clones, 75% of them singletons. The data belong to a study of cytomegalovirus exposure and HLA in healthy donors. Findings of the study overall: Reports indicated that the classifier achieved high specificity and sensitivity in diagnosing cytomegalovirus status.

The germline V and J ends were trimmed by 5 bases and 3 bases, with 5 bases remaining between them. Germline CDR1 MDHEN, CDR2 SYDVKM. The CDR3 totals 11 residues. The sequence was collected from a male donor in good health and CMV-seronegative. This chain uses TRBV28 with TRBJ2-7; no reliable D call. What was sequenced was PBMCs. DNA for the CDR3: TGTGCCAGCAGTCCCCTCTACGAGCAGTACTTC. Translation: CASSPLYEQYF.